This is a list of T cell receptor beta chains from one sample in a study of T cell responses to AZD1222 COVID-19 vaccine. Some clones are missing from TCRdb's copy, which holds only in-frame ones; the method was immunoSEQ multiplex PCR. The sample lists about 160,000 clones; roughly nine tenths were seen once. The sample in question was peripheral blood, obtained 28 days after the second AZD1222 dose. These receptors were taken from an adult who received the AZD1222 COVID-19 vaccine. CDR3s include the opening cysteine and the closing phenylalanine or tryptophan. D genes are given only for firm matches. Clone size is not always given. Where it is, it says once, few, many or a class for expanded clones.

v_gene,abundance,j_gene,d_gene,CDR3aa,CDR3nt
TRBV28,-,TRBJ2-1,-,CASNLQPSRKVQFF,TGTGCCAGCAATTTACAGCCCAGTAGAAAGGTGCAGTTCTTC
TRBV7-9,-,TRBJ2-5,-,CASSSSPETQYF,TGTGCCAGCAGCTCGAGTCCGGAGACCCAGTACTTC
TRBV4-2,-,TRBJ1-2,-,CASSQEEGTAGSYGYTF,TGTGCCAGCAGCCAAGAGGAAGGGACTGCGGGCTCCTATGGCTACACCTTC
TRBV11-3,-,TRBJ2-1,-,CASSLGAAAYNEQFF,TGTGCCAGCAGCTTAGGAGCGGCAGCCTACAATGAGCAGTTCTTC
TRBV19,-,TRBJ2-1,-,CASSYRSGTNEQFF,TGTGCCAGTAGTTACAGATCGGGCACTAATGAGCAGTTCTTC
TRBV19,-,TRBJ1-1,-,CASSIAEGRRTEAFF,TGTGCCAGTAGTATAGCGGAAGGTCGCCGCACTGAAGCTTTCTTT
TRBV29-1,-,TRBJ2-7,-,CSGGSGPPYEQYF,TGCAGCGGGGGGTCAGGGCCGCCCTACGAGCAGTACTTC
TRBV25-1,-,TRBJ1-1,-,CASSEGPYTEAFF,TGTGCCAGCAGTGAAGGGCCCTACACTGAAGCTTTCTTT
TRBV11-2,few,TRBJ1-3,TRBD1,CAIRTTGGNSGNTIYF,TGTGCCATCAGAACCACAGGGGGGAACTCTGGAAACACCATATATTTT
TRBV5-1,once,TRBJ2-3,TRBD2,CASSLVASGGTAQYF,TGCGCCAGCAGCTTGGTGGCTAGCGGGGGGACCGCGCAGTATTTT
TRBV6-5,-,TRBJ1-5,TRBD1,CASGDRADQPQHF,TGTGCCAGCGGGGACAGGGCGGATCAGCCCCAGCATTTT
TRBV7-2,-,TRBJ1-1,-,CASSLVQGTTEAFF,TGTGCCAGCAGCTTAGTTCAGGGTACCACTGAAGCTTTCTTT
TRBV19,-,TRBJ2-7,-,CASSEPGAVIREQYF,TGTGCCAGTAGTGAGCCGGGGGCGGTAATTCGCGAGCAGTACTTC
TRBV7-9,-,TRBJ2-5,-,CASSLREVYGETQYF,TGTGCCAGCAGCTTGCGCGAGGTATACGGGGAGACCCAGTACTTC
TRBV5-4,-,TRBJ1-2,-,CASSSLPNYGYTF,TGTGCCAGCAGTTCCCTCCCTAACTATGGCTACACCTTC
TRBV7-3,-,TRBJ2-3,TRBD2,CASSLIPGGATDTQYF,TGTGCCAGCAGCTTAATACCCGGGGGGGCAACAGATACGCAGTATTTT
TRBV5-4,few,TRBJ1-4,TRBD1,CASSRNTGDEKLFF,TGTGCCAGCAGCCGGAATACAGGGGATGAAAAACTGTTTTTT
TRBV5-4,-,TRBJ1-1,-,CASSTLTRRNTEAFF,TGTGCCAGCAGCACCTTAACGAGGAGGAACACTGAAGCTTTCTTT
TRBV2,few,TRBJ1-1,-,CASSEALLTGGNTEAFF,TGTGCCAGCAGTGAAGCGCTTCTTACAGGAGGGAACACTGAAGCTTTCTTT
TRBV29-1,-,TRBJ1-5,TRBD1,CSAGGTGDQPQHF,TGCAGCGCTGGGGGGACAGGTGATCAGCCCCAGCATTTT
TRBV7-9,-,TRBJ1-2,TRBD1,CASSPGDRANYGYTF,TGTGCCAGCAGCCCCGGGGACAGAGCTAACTATGGCTACACCTTC
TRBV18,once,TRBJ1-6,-,CASSPDSSYNSPLHF,TGTGCCAGCTCCCCGGATAGCTCCTATAATTCACCCCTCCACTTT
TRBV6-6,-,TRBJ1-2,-,CASRSYGYTF,TGTGCCAGCAGGAGCTATGGCTACACCTTC
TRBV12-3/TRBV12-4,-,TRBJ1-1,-,CASSSEPNTEAFF,TGTGCCAGCAGTTCGGAACCGAACACTGAAGCTTTCTTT
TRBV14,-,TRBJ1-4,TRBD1,CASSRSGQTATNEKLFF,TGTGCCAGCAGCCGGTCGGGACAGACCGCAACTAATGAAAAACTGTTTTTT
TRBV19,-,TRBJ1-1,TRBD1,CASRLTGEGTEAFF,TGTGCCAGTAGATTGACAGGGGAGGGTACTGAAGCTTTCTTT
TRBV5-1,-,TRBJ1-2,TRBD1,CASSFGRGVPGYGYTF,TGCGCCAGCAGCTTTGGCAGGGGGGTCCCGGGCTATGGCTACACCTTC
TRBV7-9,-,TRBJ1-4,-,CASSLDDGEKLFF,TGTGCCAGCAGCTTGGACGACGGCGAAAAACTGTTTTTT
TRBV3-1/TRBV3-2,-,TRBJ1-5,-,CASSQDGSGRAQHF,-
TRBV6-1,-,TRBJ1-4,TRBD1,CASSHPQGGEEKLFF,TGTGCCAGCAGTCACCCACAGGGGGGCGAGGAAAAACTGTTTTTT
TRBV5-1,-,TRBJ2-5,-,CASSLGLHSETQYF,TGCGCCAGCAGCCTGGGGTTGCACTCAGAGACCCAGTACTTC
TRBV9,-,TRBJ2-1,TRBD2,CASSVAQAGGTLSEQFF,TGTGCCAGCAGCGTAGCTCAAGCGGGGGGGACCCTAAGTGAGCAGTTCTTC
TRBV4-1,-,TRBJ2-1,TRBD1,CASSQRQGFEQFF,TGCGCCAGCAGCCAAAGACAGGGTTTTGAGCAGTTCTTC
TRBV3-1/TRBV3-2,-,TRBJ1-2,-,CASSQRLYGYTF,TGTGCCAGCAGCCAGAGGCTGTATGGCTACACCTTC
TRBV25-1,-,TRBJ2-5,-,CASSDSGGTLILETQYF,TGTGCCAGCAGTGACTCTGGGGGAACCCTTATATTAGAGACCCAGTACTTC
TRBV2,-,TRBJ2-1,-,CASRVLDEQFF,TGTGCCAGCAGGGTATTGGATGAGCAGTTCTTC
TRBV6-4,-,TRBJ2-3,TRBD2,CASSDSASGGTDTQYF,TGTGCCAGCAGTGACTCGGCTAGCGGGGGCACAGATACGCAGTATTTT
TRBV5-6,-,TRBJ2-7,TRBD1,CASSGDSYEQYF,TGTGCCAGCAGCGGGGACAGCTACGAGCAGTACTTC
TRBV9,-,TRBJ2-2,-,CASSVVQNTGELFF,TGTGCCAGCAGCGTAGTACAGAACACCGGGGAGCTGTTTTTT
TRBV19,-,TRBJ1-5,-,CASSITGDKPQHF,TGTGCCAGTAGTATCACAGGAGACAAGCCCCAGCATTTT
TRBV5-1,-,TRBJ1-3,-,CASSVTGSSGNTIYF,TGCGCCAGCAGCGTTACAGGGAGCTCTGGAAACACCATATATTTT
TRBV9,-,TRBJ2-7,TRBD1,CASSAVGTGGYEQYF,TGTGCCAGCAGCGCTGTGGGGACAGGGGGCTACGAGCAGTACTTC
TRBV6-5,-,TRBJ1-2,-,CASSSGRFLSYTF,TGTGCCAGCAGCTCCGGACGGTTCCTAAGCTACACCTTC
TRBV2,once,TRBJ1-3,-,CASSVTGGRGNTIYF,TGTGCCAGCAGTGTAACGGGCGGTCGTGGAAACACCATATATTTT
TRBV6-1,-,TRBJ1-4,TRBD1,CASSDRGLANEKLFF,TGTGCCAGCAGTGACAGGGGGCTAGCTAATGAAAAACTGTTTTTT
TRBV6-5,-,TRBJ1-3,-,CASSYSRTGTGNTIYF,TGTGCCAGCAGTTACTCAAGAACGGGGACTGGAAACACCATATATTTT
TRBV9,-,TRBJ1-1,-,CASSVGREAEAFF,TGTGCCAGCAGCGTAGGAAGAGAGGCTGAAGCTTTCTTT
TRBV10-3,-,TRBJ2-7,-,CAISKTGGVTYEQYF,TGTGCCATCAGTAAGACTGGCGGGGTTACCTACGAGCAGTACTTC